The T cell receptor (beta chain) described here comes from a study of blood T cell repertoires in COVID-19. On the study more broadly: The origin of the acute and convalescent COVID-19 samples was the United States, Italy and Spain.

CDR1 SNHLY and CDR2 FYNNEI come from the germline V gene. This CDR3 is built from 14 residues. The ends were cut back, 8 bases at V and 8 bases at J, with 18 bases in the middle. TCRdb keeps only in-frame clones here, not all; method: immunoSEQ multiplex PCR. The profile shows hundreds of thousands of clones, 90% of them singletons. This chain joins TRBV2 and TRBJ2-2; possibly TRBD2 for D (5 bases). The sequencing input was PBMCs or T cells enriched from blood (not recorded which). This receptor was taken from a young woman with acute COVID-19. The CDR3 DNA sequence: TGTGCCAGCTGGCTCGCCGGGAATAGGGGGGAGCTGTTTTTT. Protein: CASWLAGNRGELFF.